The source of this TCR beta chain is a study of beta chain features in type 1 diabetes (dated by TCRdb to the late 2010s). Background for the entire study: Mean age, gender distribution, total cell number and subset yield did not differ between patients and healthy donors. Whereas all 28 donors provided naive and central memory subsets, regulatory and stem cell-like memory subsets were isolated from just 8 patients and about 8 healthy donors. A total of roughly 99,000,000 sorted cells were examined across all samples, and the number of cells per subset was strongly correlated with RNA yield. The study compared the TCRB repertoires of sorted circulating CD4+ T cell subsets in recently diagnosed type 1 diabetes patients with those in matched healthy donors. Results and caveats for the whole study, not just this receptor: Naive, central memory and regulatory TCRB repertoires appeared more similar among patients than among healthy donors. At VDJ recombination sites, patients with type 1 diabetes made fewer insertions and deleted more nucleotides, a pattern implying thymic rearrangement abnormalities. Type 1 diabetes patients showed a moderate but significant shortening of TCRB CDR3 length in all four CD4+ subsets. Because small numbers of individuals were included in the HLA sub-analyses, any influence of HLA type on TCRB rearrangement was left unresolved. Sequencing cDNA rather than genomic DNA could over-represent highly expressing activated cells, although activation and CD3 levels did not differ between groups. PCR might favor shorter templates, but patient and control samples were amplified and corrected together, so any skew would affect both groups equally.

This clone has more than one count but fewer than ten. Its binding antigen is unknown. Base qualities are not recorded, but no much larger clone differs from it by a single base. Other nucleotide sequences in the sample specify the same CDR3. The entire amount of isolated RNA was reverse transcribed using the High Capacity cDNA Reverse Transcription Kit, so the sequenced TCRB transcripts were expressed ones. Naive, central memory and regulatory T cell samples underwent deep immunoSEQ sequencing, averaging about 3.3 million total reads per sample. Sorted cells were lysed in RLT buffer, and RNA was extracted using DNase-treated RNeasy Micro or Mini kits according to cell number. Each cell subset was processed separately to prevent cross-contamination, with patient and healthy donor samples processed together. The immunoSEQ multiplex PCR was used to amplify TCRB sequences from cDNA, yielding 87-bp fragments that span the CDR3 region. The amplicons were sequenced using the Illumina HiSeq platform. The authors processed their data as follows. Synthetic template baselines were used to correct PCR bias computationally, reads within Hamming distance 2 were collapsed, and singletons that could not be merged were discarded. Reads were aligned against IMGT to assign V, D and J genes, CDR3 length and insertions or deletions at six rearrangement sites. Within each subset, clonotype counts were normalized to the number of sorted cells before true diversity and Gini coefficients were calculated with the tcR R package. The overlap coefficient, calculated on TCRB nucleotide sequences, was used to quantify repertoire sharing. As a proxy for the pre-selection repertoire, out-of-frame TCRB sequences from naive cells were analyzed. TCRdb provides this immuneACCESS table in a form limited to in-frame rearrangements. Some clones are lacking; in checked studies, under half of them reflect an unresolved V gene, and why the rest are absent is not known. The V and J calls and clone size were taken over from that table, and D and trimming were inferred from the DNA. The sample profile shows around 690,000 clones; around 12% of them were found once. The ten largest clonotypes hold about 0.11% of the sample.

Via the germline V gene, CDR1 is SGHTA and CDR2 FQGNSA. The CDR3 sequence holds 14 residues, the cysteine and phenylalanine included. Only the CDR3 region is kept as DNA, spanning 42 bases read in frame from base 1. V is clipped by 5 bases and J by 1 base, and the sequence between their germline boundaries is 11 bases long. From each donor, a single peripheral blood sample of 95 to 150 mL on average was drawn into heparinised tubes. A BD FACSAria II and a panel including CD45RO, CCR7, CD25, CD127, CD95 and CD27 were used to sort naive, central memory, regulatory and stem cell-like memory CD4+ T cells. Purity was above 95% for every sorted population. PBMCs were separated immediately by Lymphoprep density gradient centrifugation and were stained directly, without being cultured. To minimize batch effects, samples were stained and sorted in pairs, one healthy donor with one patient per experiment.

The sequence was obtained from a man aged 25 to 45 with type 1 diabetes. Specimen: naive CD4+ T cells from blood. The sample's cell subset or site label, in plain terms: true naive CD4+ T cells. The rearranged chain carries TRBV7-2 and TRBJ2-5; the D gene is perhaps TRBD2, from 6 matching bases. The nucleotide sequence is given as TGTGCCAGCAGCCCCCGAGCGGGCCAAGAGACCCAGTACTTC. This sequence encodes CASSPRAGQETQYF. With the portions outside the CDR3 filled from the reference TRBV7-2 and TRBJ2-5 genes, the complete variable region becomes GAGVSQSPSNKVTEKGKDVELRCDPISGHTALYWYRQSLGQGLEFLIYFQGNSAPDKSGLPSDRFSAERTGGSVSTLTIQRTQQEDSAVYLCASSPRAGQETQYFGPGTRLLVL.